This is a list of T cell receptor beta chains from one sample in a study of blood T cell repertoires in COVID-19. Profiled with immunoSEQ multiplex PCR; TCRdb holds only in-frame clones, not every one. The table includes 140,000 to 150,000 clones, over 80% detected once. The sample taken for sequencing was PBMCs or T cells enriched from blood (not recorded which). Receptor source: a woman between 50 and 59 years old who had been exposed to COVID-19. The CDR3 runs from the conserved cysteine through the conserved F or W. Fields, in order: V gene, CDR3 length, J gene, D gene, clone size, CDR3 protein, CDR3 DNA. The D gene is left open where the match is weak. Only some rows state a clone size, as once, few, many or a class for expanded clones.

v_call: TRBV5-5
cdr3_length: 14
j_call: TRBJ2-3
d_call: .
clone_size: .
cdr3_aa: CASSPGTSTDTQYF
cdr3_nt: TGTGCCAGCAGTCCAGGGACTAGCACAGATACGCAGTATTTT

v_call: TRBV19
cdr3_length: 13
j_call: TRBJ1-5
d_call: .
clone_size: .
cdr3_aa: CASRLQVNQPQHF
cdr3_nt: TGTGCCAGTAGATTACAGGTCAATCAGCCCCAGCATTTT

v_call: TRBV6-5
cdr3_length: 13
j_call: TRBJ2-3
d_call: .
clone_size: .
cdr3_aa: CASSRTVTDTQYF
cdr3_nt: TGTGCCAGCAGTCGGACAGTCACAGATACGCAGTATTTT

v_call: TRBV24-1
cdr3_length: 11
j_call: TRBJ1-3
d_call: .
clone_size: .
cdr3_aa: CGPRNGNTIYF
cdr3_nt: TGTGGCCCGAGGAATGGAAACACCATATATTTT

v_call: TRBV6-5
cdr3_length: 14
j_call: TRBJ1-4
d_call: .
clone_size: .
cdr3_aa: CASSSTGNNEKLFF
cdr3_nt: TGTGCCAGCAGCTCCACAGGGAATAATGAAAAACTGTTTTTT

v_call: TRBV6-5
cdr3_length: 16
j_call: TRBJ2-7
d_call: TRBD2
clone_size: .
cdr3_aa: CASSWGLAGGPSEQYF
cdr3_nt: TGTGCCAGCAGTTGGGGACTAGCGGGAGGGCCGAGCGAGCAGTACTTC

v_call: TRBV27
cdr3_length: 18
j_call: TRBJ2-5
d_call: .
clone_size: .
cdr3_aa: CASSERQHPGQLRGTQYF
cdr3_nt: TGTGCCAGCAGTGAGCGTCAACACCCGGGACAACTACGAGGGACCCAGTACTTC

v_call: TRBV5-4
cdr3_length: 15
j_call: TRBJ1-3
d_call: .
clone_size: .
cdr3_aa: CASSPDSFAGNTIYF
cdr3_nt: TGTGCCAGCAGCCCGGACAGCTTTGCTGGAAACACCATATATTTT

v_call: TRBV5-4
cdr3_length: 14
j_call: TRBJ1-1
d_call: .
clone_size: few
cdr3_aa: CASSPAQDGTEAFF
cdr3_nt: TGTGCCAGCAGCCCAGCACAGGATGGAACTGAAGCTTTCTTT

v_call: TRBV5-6
cdr3_length: 14
j_call: TRBJ1-3
d_call: .
clone_size: .
cdr3_aa: CASSAGSSGNTIYF
cdr3_nt: TGTGCCAGCAGTGCGGGGTCGTCTGGAAACACCATATATTTT

v_call: TRBV5-1
cdr3_length: 15
j_call: TRBJ1-1
d_call: .
clone_size: .
cdr3_aa: CASSLALGGRPEAFF
cdr3_nt: TGCGCCAGCAGCTTGGCCTTAGGCGGGAGGCCTGAAGCTTTCTTT

v_call: TRBV12-3/TRBV12-4
cdr3_length: 12
j_call: TRBJ1-5
d_call: .
clone_size: few
cdr3_aa: CASSFSGQPQHF
cdr3_nt: TGTGCCAGCAGTTTTTCAGGCCAGCCCCAGCATTTT

v_call: TRBV12-5
cdr3_length: 14
j_call: TRBJ1-4
d_call: .
clone_size: .
cdr3_aa: CASGTGYSNEKLFF
cdr3_nt: TGTGCTAGTGGTACGGGATACAGTAATGAAAAACTGTTTTTT

v_call: TRBV7-2
cdr3_length: 11
j_call: TRBJ2-1
d_call: .
clone_size: .
cdr3_aa: CASRRDNEQFF
cdr3_nt: TGTGCCAGCAGACGGGACAATGAGCAGTTCTTC

v_call: TRBV20-1
cdr3_length: 15
j_call: TRBJ2-1
d_call: TRBD1
clone_size: .
cdr3_aa: CSASVGQGSYNEQFF
cdr3_nt: TGCAGTGCTAGTGTCGGACAGGGGAGCTACAATGAGCAGTTCTTC

v_call: TRBV5-6
cdr3_length: 16
j_call: TRBJ2-7
d_call: TRBD1
clone_size: .
cdr3_aa: CASSWTSGQDSYEQYF
cdr3_nt: TGTGCCAGCAGCTGGACCTCGGGACAGGACTCCTACGAGCAGTACTTC

v_call: TRBV19
cdr3_length: 17
j_call: TRBJ1-3
d_call: TRBD1
clone_size: .
cdr3_aa: CASSPGTARTGGNTIYF
cdr3_nt: TGTGCCAGTAGTCCCGGGACAGCGAGAACTGGTGGAAACACCATATATTTT

v_call: TRBV7-8
cdr3_length: 16
j_call: TRBJ1-1
d_call: .
clone_size: .
cdr3_aa: CASSSLRALRATGAFF
cdr3_nt: TGTGCCAGCAGCTCCCTAAGGGCTCTCAGGGCCACCGGAGCTTTCTTT

v_call: TRBV9
cdr3_length: 17
j_call: TRBJ2-5
d_call: TRBD1
clone_size: .
cdr3_aa: CASSVEATGGIGETQYF
cdr3_nt: TGTGCCAGCAGCGTTGAGGCGACAGGGGGTATCGGGGAGACCCAGTACTTC

v_call: TRBV6-2/TRBV6-3
cdr3_length: 14
j_call: TRBJ2-2
d_call: .
clone_size: .
cdr3_aa: CASSSTGPTGELFF
cdr3_nt: TGTGCCAGCAGTTCAACAGGGCCCACCGGGGAGCTGTTTTTT

v_call: TRBV18
cdr3_length: 13
j_call: TRBJ1-2
d_call: .
clone_size: .
cdr3_aa: CASSPRTDYGYTF
cdr3_nt: TGTGCCAGCTCACCAAGGACAGATTATGGCTACACCTTC

v_call: TRBV3-1/TRBV3-2
cdr3_length: 13
j_call: TRBJ1-1
d_call: .
clone_size: .
cdr3_aa: CASRGASNTEAFF
cdr3_nt: TGTGCCAGCAGAGGGGCCTCGAACACTGAAGCTTTCTTT

v_call: TRBV19
cdr3_length: 13
j_call: TRBJ2-6
d_call: .
clone_size: .
cdr3_aa: CASINSGANVLTF
cdr3_nt: TGTGCCAGTATCAACTCTGGGGCCAACGTCCTGACTTTC

v_call: TRBV7-9
cdr3_length: 18
j_call: TRBJ2-3
d_call: TRBD1
clone_size: .
cdr3_aa: CASSFSRAGTGRTDTQYF
cdr3_nt: TGTGCCAGCAGCTTTAGCCGGGCCGGGACAGGGAGGACAGATACGCAGTATTTT

v_call: TRBV4-3
cdr3_length: 14
j_call: TRBJ1-1
d_call: .
clone_size: .
cdr3_aa: CASSHNTGSTEAFF
cdr3_nt: TGCGCCAGCAGCCATAACACAGGGTCCACTGAAGCTTTCTTT

v_call: TRBV25-1
cdr3_length: 16
j_call: TRBJ2-1
d_call: TRBD1
clone_size: .
cdr3_aa: CASRKTGTGPYNEQFF
cdr3_nt: TGTGCCAGCAGAAAAACCGGGACAGGGCCCTACAATGAGCAGTTCTTC

v_call: TRBV7-9
cdr3_length: 14
j_call: TRBJ1-2
d_call: .
clone_size: .
cdr3_aa: CASSLEGAGHGYTF
cdr3_nt: TGTGCCAGCAGCTTAGAGGGAGCGGGACATGGCTACACCTTC

v_call: TRBV2
cdr3_length: 15
j_call: TRBJ1-1
d_call: .
clone_size: .
cdr3_aa: CASFKMATRNTEAFF
cdr3_nt: TGTGCCAGCTTCAAAATGGCAACAAGGAACACTGAAGCTTTCTTT

v_call: TRBV15
cdr3_length: 15
j_call: TRBJ2-7
d_call: .
clone_size: .
cdr3_aa: CATRASRGNPYEQYF
cdr3_nt: TGTGCCACCCGAGCCTCCCGCGGGAACCCCTACGAGCAGTACTTC

v_call: TRBV7-9
cdr3_length: 15
j_call: TRBJ2-7
d_call: TRBD2
clone_size: .
cdr3_aa: CASSPGLAGSYEQYF
cdr3_nt: TGTGCCAGCAGCCCCGGACTAGCGGGGAGCTACGAGCAGTACTTC

v_call: TRBV10-3
cdr3_length: 16
j_call: TRBJ2-5
d_call: .
clone_size: .
cdr3_aa: CAISRPGSGDQETQYF
cdr3_nt: TGTGCCATCAGCCGCCCGGGGTCGGGAGATCAAGAGACCCAGTACTTC

v_call: TRBV9
cdr3_length: 15
j_call: TRBJ1-4
d_call: TRBD1
clone_size: few
cdr3_aa: CASSVNQGAFEKLFF
cdr3_nt: TGTGCCAGCAGCGTAAATCAGGGGGCTTTTGAAAAACTGTTTTTT

v_call: TRBV6-5
cdr3_length: 13
j_call: TRBJ2-5
d_call: .
clone_size: .
cdr3_aa: CASSKPIQETQYF
cdr3_nt: TGTGCCAGCAGTAAGCCGATCCAAGAGACCCAGTACTTC

v_call: TRBV27
cdr3_length: 15
j_call: TRBJ1-5
d_call: .
clone_size: .
cdr3_aa: CASSLQGLGNQPQHF
cdr3_nt: TGTGCCAGCAGTTTACAGGGACTTGGCAATCAGCCCCAGCATTTT

v_call: TRBV29-1
cdr3_length: 13
j_call: TRBJ1-3
d_call: .
clone_size: .
cdr3_aa: CSAGLTGGNTIYF
cdr3_nt: TGCAGCGCCGGGCTTACAGGGGGAAACACCATATATTTT

v_call: TRBV5-4
cdr3_length: 17
j_call: TRBJ1-1
d_call: TRBD1
clone_size: .
cdr3_aa: CASSFRQGGNMNTEAFF
cdr3_nt: TGTGCCAGCAGCTTCCGACAGGGTGGGAACATGAACACTGAAGCTTTCTTT

v_call: TRBV10-3
cdr3_length: 15
j_call: TRBJ2-7
d_call: .
clone_size: .
cdr3_aa: CAISGTGVSSYEQYF
cdr3_nt: TGTGCCATCAGTGGAACCGGTGTTAGCTCCTACGAGCAGTACTTC

v_call: TRBV7-9
cdr3_length: 14
j_call: TRBJ2-7
d_call: TRBD2
clone_size: many
cdr3_aa: CASSLSSGAYEQYF
cdr3_nt: TGTGCCAGCAGCTTGTCTAGCGGGGCCTACGAGCAGTACTTC

v_call: TRBV6-5
cdr3_length: 15
j_call: TRBJ2-2
d_call: TRBD2
clone_size: once
cdr3_aa: CASIWTSGNAGELFF
cdr3_nt: TGTGCCAGCATTTGGACTAGCGGGAACGCCGGGGAGCTGTTTTTT